This TCR beta chain was documented in a study of cytomegalovirus exposure and HLA in healthy donors. TCRdb keeps only in-frame clones here, not all; method: immunoSEQ multiplex PCR. Altogether almost 200,000 clones are present, about 81% being singletons, with the ten largest covering 1% to 1.5%. Donors came from a validation cohort of 95 to 150 subjects, distinct from the first 666-subject cohort. This clone has only a few counts. The CDR3 sequence is 16 residues long. Germline CDR1 and CDR2: KGHSH and LQKENI. Trimming cost V 1 base and J 1 base; bases outside gene matches: 4. This chain connects TRBV18 to TRBJ2-7; 10 nucleotides align to TRBD2. The clonotype comes from a woman aged 25 to 45 in good health and CMV-seronegative. Specimen: PBMCs. The CDR3 loop is CASSPLRAGGSYEQYF. Here the CDR3 DNA reads TGTGCCAGCTCACCACTTAGAGCGGGAGGGTCCTACGAGCAGTACTTC.